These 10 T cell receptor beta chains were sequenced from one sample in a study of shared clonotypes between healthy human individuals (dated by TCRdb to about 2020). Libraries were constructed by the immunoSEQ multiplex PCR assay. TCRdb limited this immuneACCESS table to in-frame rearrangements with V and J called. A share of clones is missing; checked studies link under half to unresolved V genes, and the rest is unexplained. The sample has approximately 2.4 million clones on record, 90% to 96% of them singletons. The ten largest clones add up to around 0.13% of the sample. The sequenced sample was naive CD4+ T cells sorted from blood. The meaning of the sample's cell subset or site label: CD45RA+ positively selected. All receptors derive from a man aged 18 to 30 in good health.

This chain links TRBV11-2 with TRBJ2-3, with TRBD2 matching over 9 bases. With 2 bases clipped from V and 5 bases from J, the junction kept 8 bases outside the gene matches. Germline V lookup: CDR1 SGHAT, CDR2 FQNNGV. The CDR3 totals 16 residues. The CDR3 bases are TGTGCCAGCAGCTTACTAGCGGGGACCCTGGTAGATACGCAGTATTTT. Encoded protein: CASSLLAGTLVDTQYF.

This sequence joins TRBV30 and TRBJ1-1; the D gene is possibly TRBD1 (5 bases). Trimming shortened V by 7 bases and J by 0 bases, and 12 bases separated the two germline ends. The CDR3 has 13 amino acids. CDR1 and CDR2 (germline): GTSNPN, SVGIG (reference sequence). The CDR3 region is CASTALMNTEAFF. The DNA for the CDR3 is TGTGCCTCGACAGCCCTCATGAACACTGAAGCTTTCTTT.

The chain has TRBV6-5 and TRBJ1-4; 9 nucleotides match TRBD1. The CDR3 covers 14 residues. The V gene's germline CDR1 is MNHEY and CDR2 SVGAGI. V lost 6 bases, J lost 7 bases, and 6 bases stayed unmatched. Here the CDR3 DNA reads TGTGCCAGCAGAAACAGGGGGCTCCGTGAAAAACTGTTTTTT. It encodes CASRNRGLREKLFF.

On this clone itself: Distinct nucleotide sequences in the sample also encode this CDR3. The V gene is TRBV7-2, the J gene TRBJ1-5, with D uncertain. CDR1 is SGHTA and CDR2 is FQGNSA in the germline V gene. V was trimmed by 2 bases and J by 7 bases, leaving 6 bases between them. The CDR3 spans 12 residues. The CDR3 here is CASSLMGQPQHF. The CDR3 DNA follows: TGTGCCAGCAGCTTAATGGGGCAGCCCCAGCATTTT.

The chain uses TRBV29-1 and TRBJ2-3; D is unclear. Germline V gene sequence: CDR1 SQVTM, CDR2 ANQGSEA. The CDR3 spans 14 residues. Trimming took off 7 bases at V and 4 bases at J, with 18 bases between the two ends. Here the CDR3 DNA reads TGCAGCGCAGCTAAAGCGCACGCGGCAGATACGCAGTATTTT. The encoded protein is CSAAKAHAADTQYF.

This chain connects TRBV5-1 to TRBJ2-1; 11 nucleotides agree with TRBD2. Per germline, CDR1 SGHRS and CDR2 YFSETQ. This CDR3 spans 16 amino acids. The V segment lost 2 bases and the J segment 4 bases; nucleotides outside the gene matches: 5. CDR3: CASSFGSSGRYNEQFF. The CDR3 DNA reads TGCGCCAGCAGCTTTGGTTCTAGCGGGAGGTACAATGAGCAGTTCTTC.

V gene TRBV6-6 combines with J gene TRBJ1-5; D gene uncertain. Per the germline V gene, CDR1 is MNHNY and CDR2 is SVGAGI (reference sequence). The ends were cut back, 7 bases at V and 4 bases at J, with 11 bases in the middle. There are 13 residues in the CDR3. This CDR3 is CASMVQVNQPQHF. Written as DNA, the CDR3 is TGTGCCAGCATGGTACAAGTTAATCAGCCCCAGCATTTT.

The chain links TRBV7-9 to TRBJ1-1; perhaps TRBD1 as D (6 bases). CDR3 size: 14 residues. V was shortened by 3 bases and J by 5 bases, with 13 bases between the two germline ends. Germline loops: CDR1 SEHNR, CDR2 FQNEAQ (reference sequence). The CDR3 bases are TGTGCCAGCAGCTTCCCGGGGGGCAGAACTGAAGCTTTCTTT. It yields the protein CASSFPGGRTEAFF.

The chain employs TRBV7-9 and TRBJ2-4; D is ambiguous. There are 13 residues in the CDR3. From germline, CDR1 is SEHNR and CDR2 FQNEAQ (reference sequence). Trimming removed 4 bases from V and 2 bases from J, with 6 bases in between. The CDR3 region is CASSSVSKNIQYF. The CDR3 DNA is TGTGCCAGCAGCTCGGTCTCCAAAAACATTCAGTACTTC.

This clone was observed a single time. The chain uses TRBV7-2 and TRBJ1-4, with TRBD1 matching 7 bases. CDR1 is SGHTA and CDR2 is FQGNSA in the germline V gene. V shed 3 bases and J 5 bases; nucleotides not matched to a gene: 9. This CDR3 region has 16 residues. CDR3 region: CASSFSRQGQNEKLFF. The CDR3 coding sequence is TGTGCCAGCAGCTTCTCGCGACAGGGCCAAAATGAAAAACTGTTTTTT.